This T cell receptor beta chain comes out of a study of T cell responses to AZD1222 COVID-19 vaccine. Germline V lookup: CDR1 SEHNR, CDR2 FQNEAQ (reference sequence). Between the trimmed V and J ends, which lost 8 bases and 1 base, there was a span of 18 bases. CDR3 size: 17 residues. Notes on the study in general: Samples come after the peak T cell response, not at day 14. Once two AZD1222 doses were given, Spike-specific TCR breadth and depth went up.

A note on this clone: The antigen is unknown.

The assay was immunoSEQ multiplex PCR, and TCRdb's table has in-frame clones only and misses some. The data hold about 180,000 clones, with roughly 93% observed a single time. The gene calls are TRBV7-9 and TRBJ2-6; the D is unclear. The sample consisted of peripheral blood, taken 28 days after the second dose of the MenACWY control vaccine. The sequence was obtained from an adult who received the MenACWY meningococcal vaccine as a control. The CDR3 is CASDRAPGWSGANVLTF. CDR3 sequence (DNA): TGTGCCAGCGATCGGGCCCCCGGGTGGTCTGGGGCCAACGTCCTGACTTTC.